The 16 T cell receptor beta chains reported below all come from one sample, sequenced in a study of cytomegalovirus exposure and HLA in healthy donors (dated by TCRdb to about 2017). Libraries were made using the immunoSEQ multiplex PCR assay. A mixture of 60 forward primers for TCR Vbeta segments and 13 reverse primers for TCR Jbeta segments was used in the multiplex PCR. TCRdb limited this immuneACCESS table to in-frame rearrangements with V and J called. A share of clones is missing; checked studies link under half to unresolved V genes, and the rest is unexplained. In all, the sample holds more than 85,000 clones, and around 86% of those were seen once. The ten largest account for about 2% of the sample. Sequences were obtained from PBMCs. All receptors derive from a woman in her twenties or thirties in good health and CMV-seronegative.

The chain carries TRBV9 and TRBJ2-3, with 12 positions matching TRBD2. After removal of 0 bases from V and 10 bases from J, the junction contained 12 bases not matched to a gene. CDR3 length: 17 residues. The germline V gene encodes CDR1 SGDLS and CDR2 YYNGEE. The CDR3 sequence: CASSVATTSGRPAAQYF. The CDR3 DNA is TGTGCCAGCAGCGTAGCTACAACTAGCGGGAGGCCGGCGGCGCAGTATTTT.

The V call is TRBV6-5, the J call TRBJ1-5, with TRBD1 matching over 7 bases. The CDR3 sequence is 14 residues long. The V and J ends lost 6 bases and 3 bases, in that order; junction bases with no gene match: 5. Per the germline V gene, CDR1 is MNHEY and CDR2 is SVGAGI. The DNA of the CDR3 is TGTGCCAGCAGCTTCGGACAGGCCAATCAGCCCCAGCATTTT. Translation gives CASSFGQANQPQHF.

The CDR3 DNA sequence: TGTGCCAGCAGTTACTCGGCGGCGGGGAACACTGAAGCTTTCTTT. Translating gives CASSYSAAGNTEAFF. The V gene is TRBV6-5, the J gene TRBJ1-1; D not resolved. The CDR3 consists of 15 residues. CDR1 is MNHEY, CDR2 SVGAGI, per germline. With 0 bases removed from V and 1 base from J, the gap between germline ends came to 9 bases.

The chain recombines TRBV7-2 with TRBJ2-7; D might be TRBD2 (6 bases). The CDR3 covers 15 residues. The V end lost 5 bases, the J end lost 3 bases, and 17 bases lay between the germline ends. The germline CDR1 and CDR2 sequences are SGHTA and FQGNSA. The CDR3 reads CASSQGHSGLYEQYF. The CDR3 DNA reads as TGTGCCAGCAGCCAAGGACATAGCGGCCTCTACGAGCAGTACTTC.

This chain uses TRBV21-1 with TRBJ1-5. TRBV21-1 represents a pseudogene. CDR3 length: 18 amino acids. CDR3 bases: TGTGCCAGCAGCAACGGCGGGGGCGCAGCCCATAGCAATCAGCCCCAGCATTTT. This codes for CASSNGGGAAHSNQPQHF.

The chain is built from TRBV6-6 and TRBJ1-2, with 8 bases that match TRBD1. With 8 bases clipped from V and 7 bases from J, the junction kept 15 bases outside the gene matches. The germline V gene encodes CDR1 MNHNY and CDR2 SVGAGI (reference sequence). CDR3 length equals 15 residues. CDR3 region: CASWEGQADVGGYTF. For the CDR3, the DNA is TGTGCCAGCTGGGAGGGACAGGCCGACGTAGGTGGCTACACCTTC.

The chain combines TRBV11-2 with TRBJ2-3; 9 bases align to TRBD2. V shed 5 bases and J 6 bases; nucleotides not matched to a gene: 15. The CDR3 has 17 amino acids. Per germline, CDR1 SGHAT and CDR2 FQNNGV. The CDR3 is CASSTGAREGLWDTQYF. In DNA form, the CDR3 reads TGTGCCAGCAGCACCGGGGCGCGGGAGGGCCTATGGGATACGCAGTATTTT.

The V call is TRBV5-4, the J call TRBJ1-4; D is unclear. This CDR3 region has 14 residues. Between the trimmed V and J ends, which lost 3 bases and 1 base, there was a span of 7 bases. Germline assignment: CDR1 SGHNT and CDR2 YYREEE (reference sequence). CDR3 nucleotide sequence: TGTGCCAGCAGCTCCAGGTTAACTAATGAAAAACTGTTTTTT. It specifies CASSSRLTNEKLFF. Looking up the rest from reference TRBV5-4 and TRBJ1-4 gives the full variable domain: ETGVTQSPTHLIKTRGQQVTLRCSSQSGHNTVSWYQQALGQGPQFIFQYYREEENGRGNFPPRFSGLQFPNYSSELNVNALELDDSALYLCASSSRLTNEKLFFGSGTQLSVL.

This chain uses TRBV2 with TRBJ1-5; D unresolved. V was pared by 11 bases and J by 5 bases, with 16 bases between. The CDR3 sequence is 13 residues long. The germline gives CDR1 SNHLY, CDR2 FYNNEI. The chain's CDR3 is CAVRYLWDQPQHF. The DNA of the CDR3 is TGTGCCGTCAGGTATCTGTGGGATCAGCCCCAGCATTTT.

V usage is TRBV11-2 and J usage is TRBJ1-1, with D unresolved. The V gene's germline CDR1 is SGHAT and CDR2 FQNNGV. Between the trimmed V and J ends, which lost 5 bases and 12 bases, there was a span of 19 bases. The CDR3 length is 13 residues. The CDR3 sequence is CASSPDSRMRSFF. Written as DNA, the CDR3 is TGTGCCAGCAGCCCGGATTCACGGATGAGGTCTTTCTTT.

This sequence joins TRBV9 and TRBJ2-7, with D possibly matching TRBD2 (6 bases). This CDR3 is built from 14 residues. Trimming cost V 2 bases and J 2 bases, with 11 bases left between them. Per germline, CDR1 SGDLS and CDR2 YYNGEE. CDR3 coding DNA: TGTGCCAGCAGCGTCTCGCCGGGGGCCTACGAGCAGTACTTC. Translation: CASSVSPGAYEQYF. The full variable domain, in which reference TRBV9 and TRBJ2-7 provide the parts outside the CDR3, is DSGVTQTPKHLITATGQRVTLRCSPRSGDLSVYWYQQSLDQGLQFLIQYYNGEERAKGNILERFSAQQFPDLHSELNLSSLELGDSALYFCASSVSPGAYEQYFGPGTRLTVT.

The V gene is TRBV27, the J gene TRBJ2-3, with no clear D. This CDR3 region has 13 residues. Germline values: CDR1 MNHEY, CDR2 SMNVEV (reference sequence). Deletions cut 3 bases from V and 2 bases from J, with 6 bases between. Written as DNA, the CDR3 is TGTGCCAGCAGTTTCAGATACACAGATACGCAGTATTTT. The encoded protein is CASSFRYTDTQYF.

The genes are TRBV6-1 and TRBJ2-3; D may be TRBD2 (5 bases). This CDR3 contains 13 residues. V was pared by 8 bases and J by 1 base, with 10 bases between. From germline, CDR1 is MNHNS and CDR2 SASEGT. CDR3 sequence reads: CASRLGGTDTQYF. The CDR3 DNA reads as TGTGCCAGCCGCCTCGGGGGCACAGATACGCAGTATTTT.

The chain uses TRBV19 and TRBJ1-1, with TRBD1 matching 7 bases. The CDR3 loop spans 16 amino acids. J lost 1 base, V lost 6 bases, and 11 bases had no gene match. CDR1 LNHDA and CDR2 SQIVND come from the germline V gene (reference sequence). The CDR3 DNA is TGTGCCAGTAGCTATACAGGGGCGGCGCCGAACACTGAAGCTTTCTTT. As protein: CASSYTGAAPNTEAFF.

The chain employs TRBV7-2 and TRBJ2-5; D remains ambiguous. The germline V and J ends were trimmed by 5 bases and 0 bases, with 10 bases remaining between them. CDR1 and CDR2 (germline): SGHTA, FQGNSA. The CDR3 has 14 residues. The CDR3 loop reads CASSPRSYQETQYF. The CDR3, as DNA: TGTGCCAGCAGCCCTCGGAGTTACCAAGAGACCCAGTACTTC.

The V and J genes are TRBV29-1 and TRBJ1-1, with TRBD1 matching 10 bases. The junction had 5 bases not matched to a gene; V was cut back by 8 bases and J by 2 bases. In germline, CDR1 is SQVTM, CDR2 ANQGSEA. The CDR3 is 13 amino acids. CDR3 bases: TGCAGCTCGACAGGGGGCGCAAACACTGAAGCTTTCTTT. Its translation: CSSTGGANTEAFF.